A selection of T cell receptor beta chains follows, all from one sample in a study of cytomegalovirus exposure and HLA in healthy donors. Clones were sequenced by immunoSEQ multiplex PCR, and TCRdb holds only the in-frame ones, with some missing. The sample comprises over 90,000 clones, around 82% of which are singletons, and 10% rests with the top ten. The specimen sequenced was PBMCs. Source of these receptors: a woman aged 18-29 years in good health and CMV-seropositive. CDR3s include the opening cysteine and the closing phenylalanine or tryptophan. The D gene is left open where the match is weak. Clone size is shown for a subset of rows, as once, few, many or a class of expanded clone.

V	D	length	size	J	CDR3	DNA
TRBV9	TRBD1	14	-	TRBJ2-7	CASSLGTGGAEQYF	TGTGCCAGCAGCCTTGGGACAGGGGGCGCCGAGCAGTACTTC
TRBV7-2	TRBD1	16	-	TRBJ1-1	CASSLDTGEFSTEAFF	TGTGCCAGCAGCTTAGATACAGGGGAATTTAGCACTGAAGCTTTCTTT
TRBV7-2	-	13	-	TRBJ2-1	CASSLAPGNEQFF	TGTGCCAGCAGCTTAGCCCCCGGCAATGAGCAGTTCTTC
TRBV11-2	TRBD2	14	-	TRBJ2-7	CASNTDEGRDEQYF	TGTGCCAGCAACACGGATGAAGGGAGGGACGAGCAGTACTTC
TRBV7-7	TRBD2	16	-	TRBJ2-2	CASSFGGLANTGELFF	TGTGCTAGCAGCTTCGGGGGACTAGCCAACACCGGGGAGCTGTTTTTT
TRBV15	-	15	-	TRBJ2-7	CATSNKAREGYEQYF	TGTGCCACCAGCAATAAAGCCCGGGAAGGCTACGAGCAGTACTTC
TRBV27	-	13	-	TRBJ1-2	CASRQGTNYGYTF	TGTGCCAGCAGACAGGGAACTAACTATGGCTACACCTTC
TRBV5-1	TRBD1	14	once	TRBJ1-6	CASSLQGRGSPLHF	TGCGCCAGCAGCTTACAGGGGCGTGGGTCACCCCTCCACTTT
TRBV10-3	-	13	-	TRBJ1-1	CAISSGFRTEAFF	TGTGCCATCAGCTCGGGGTTTCGGACTGAAGCTTTCTTT
TRBV9	TRBD2	18	-	TRBJ2-1	CASSPRLAGGSSYNEQFF	TGTGCCAGCAGCCCCAGACTAGCGGGGGGAAGCTCCTACAATGAGCAGTTCTTC
TRBV2	-	11	-	TRBJ2-1	CASCQAYEQFF	TGTGCCAGCTGCCAGGCCTATGAGCAGTTCTTC
TRBV30	-	15	-	TRBJ1-3	CAWAHEPFSGNTIYF	TGTGCCTGGGCCCACGAGCCCTTCTCTGGAAACACCATATATTTT
TRBV19	-	13	once	TRBJ1-5	CASSTLAGERQHF	TGTGCCAGTAGTACCCTAGCAGGGGAGCGCCAGCATTTT
TRBV29-1	-	12	-	TRBJ2-7	CSVETGVDEQYF	TGCAGCGTTGAAACGGGGGTCGACGAGCAGTACTTC
TRBV7-9	TRBD2	13	few	TRBJ2-1	CASSWTSGNEQFF	TGTGCCAGCAGCTGGACTAGCGGCAATGAGCAGTTCTTC
TRBV6-5	-	13	-	TRBJ1-2	CASCYTIGYGYTF	TGTGCCAGCTGTTACACGATCGGCTATGGCTACACCTTC
TRBV10-1	TRBD2	13	-	TRBJ2-5	CASSELAEETQYF	TGCGCCAGCAGTGAACTAGCGGAAGAGACCCAGTACTTC
TRBV6-5	-	14	-	TRBJ1-5	CASSLRGGAQPQHF	TGTGCCAGCAGTCTCCGGGGGGGGGCTCAGCCCCAGCATTTT
TRBV6-5	TRBD1	15	few	TRBJ2-7	CASSYSDRGPYEQYF	TGTGCCAGCAGTTACTCCGACAGGGGGCCCTACGAGCAGTACTTC
TRBV5-1	-	14	once	TRBJ2-7	CASSTSVYSYEQYF	TGCGCCAGCAGCACGAGTGTCTACTCCTACGAGCAGTACTTC
TRBV5-1	TRBD1	15	few	TRBJ2-7	CASSLGGTGGEEQYF	TGCGCCAGCAGCTTGGGCGGGACAGGGGGTGAAGAGCAGTACTTC